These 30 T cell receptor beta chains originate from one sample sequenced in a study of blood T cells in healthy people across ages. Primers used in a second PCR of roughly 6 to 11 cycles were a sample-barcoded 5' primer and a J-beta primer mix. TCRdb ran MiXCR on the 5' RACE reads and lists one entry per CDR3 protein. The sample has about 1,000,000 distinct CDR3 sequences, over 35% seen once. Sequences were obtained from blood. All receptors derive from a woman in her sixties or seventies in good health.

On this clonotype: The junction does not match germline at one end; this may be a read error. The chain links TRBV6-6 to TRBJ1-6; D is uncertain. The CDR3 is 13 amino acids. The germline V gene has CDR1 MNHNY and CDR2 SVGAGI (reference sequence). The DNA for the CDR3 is TGTGCCAGCGCCGACGGATCCAATTCACCCCCCCACTTT. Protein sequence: CASADGSNSPPHF.

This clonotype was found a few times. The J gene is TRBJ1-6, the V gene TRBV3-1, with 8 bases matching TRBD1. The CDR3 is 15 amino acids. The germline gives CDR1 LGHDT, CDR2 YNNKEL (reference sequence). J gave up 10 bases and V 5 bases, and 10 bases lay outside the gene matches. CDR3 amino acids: CASSAQRTGKSPLHF. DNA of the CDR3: TGTGCCAGCAGCGCGCAGAGGACAGGGAAATCACCCCTCCACTTT.

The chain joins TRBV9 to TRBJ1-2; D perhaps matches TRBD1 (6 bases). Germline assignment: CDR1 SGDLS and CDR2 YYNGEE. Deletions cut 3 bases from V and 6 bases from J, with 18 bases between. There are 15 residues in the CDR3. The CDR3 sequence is CASSEEGQLTHGYTF. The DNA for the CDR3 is TGTGCCAGCAGCGAGGAAGGACAGCTCACCCATGGCTACACCTTC.

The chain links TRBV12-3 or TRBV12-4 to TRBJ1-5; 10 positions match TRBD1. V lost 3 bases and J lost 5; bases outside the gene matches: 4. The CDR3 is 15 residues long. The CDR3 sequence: CASSLQDRGYQPQHF. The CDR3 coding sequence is TGTGCCAGCAGTTTGCAGGACAGGGGGTATCAGCCCCAGCATTTT.

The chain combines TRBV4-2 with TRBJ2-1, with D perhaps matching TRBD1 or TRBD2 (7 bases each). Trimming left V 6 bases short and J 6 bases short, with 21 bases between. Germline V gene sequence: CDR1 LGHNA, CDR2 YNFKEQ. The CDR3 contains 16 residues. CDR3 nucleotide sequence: TGTGCCAGCAGACGTACAGGGGCTAGCGGACTCAATGAGCAGTTCTTC. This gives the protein CASRRTGASGLNEQFF.

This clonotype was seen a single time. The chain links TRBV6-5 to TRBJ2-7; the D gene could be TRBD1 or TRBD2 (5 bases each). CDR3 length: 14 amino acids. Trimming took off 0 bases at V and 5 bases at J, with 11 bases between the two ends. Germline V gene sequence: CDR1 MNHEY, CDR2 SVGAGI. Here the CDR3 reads CASSYSGVADEQYF. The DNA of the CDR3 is TGTGCCAGCAGTTACTCGGGGGTCGCCGACGAGCAGTACTTC.

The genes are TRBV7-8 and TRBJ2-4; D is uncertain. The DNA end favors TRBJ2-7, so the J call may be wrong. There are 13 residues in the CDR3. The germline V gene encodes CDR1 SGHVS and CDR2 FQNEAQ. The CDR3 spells CASSLGPKYEQYF. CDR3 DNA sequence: TGTGCCAGCAGCTTAGGTCCAAAGTACGAGCAGTACTTC.

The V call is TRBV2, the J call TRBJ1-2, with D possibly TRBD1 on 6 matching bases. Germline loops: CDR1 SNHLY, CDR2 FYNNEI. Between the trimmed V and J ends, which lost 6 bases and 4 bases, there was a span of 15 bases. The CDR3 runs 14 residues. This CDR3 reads CASRKQGNSYGYTF. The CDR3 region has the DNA TGTGCCAGCAGGAAACAGGGAAATTCCTATGGCTACACCTTC.

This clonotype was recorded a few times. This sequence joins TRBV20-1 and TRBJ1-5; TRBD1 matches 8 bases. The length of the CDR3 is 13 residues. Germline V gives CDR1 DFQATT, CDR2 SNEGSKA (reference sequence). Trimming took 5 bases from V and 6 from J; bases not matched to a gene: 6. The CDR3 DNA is TGCAGTGCTTCCACAGGGGGAGGTCAGCCCCAGCATTTT. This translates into CSASTGGGQPQHF.

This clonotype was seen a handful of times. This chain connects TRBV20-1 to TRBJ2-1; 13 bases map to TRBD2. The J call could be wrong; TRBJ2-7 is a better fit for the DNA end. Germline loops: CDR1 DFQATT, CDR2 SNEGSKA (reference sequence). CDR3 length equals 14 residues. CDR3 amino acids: CSARTSGSSGEQYF. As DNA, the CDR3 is TGCAGTGCCAGGACTAGCGGGAGTTCGGGTGAGCAGTACTTC.

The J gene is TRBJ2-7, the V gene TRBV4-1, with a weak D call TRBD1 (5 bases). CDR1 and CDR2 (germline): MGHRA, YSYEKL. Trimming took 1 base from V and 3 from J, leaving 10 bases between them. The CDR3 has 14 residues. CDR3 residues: CASSQGGQDYEQYF. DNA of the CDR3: TGCGCCAGCAGCCAAGGGGGCCAGGACTACGAGCAGTACTTC.

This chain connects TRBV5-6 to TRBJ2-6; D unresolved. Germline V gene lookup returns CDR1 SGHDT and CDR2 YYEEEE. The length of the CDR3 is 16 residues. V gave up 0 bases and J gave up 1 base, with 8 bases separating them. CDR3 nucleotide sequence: TGTGCCAGCAGCTTGGAAGGCATTTCTGGGGCCAACGTCCTGACTTTC. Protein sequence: CASSLEGISGANVLTF. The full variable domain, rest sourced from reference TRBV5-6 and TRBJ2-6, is DAGVTQSPTHLIKTRGQQVTLRCSPKSGHDTVSWYQQALGQGPQFIFQYYEEEERQRGNFPDRFSGHQFPNYSSELNVNALLLGDSALYLCASSLEGISGANVLTFGAGSRLTVL.

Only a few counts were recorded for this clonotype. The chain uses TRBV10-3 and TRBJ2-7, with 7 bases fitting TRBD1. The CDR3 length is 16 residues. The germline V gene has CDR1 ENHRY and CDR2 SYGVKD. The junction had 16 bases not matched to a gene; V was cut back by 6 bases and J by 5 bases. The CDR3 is CAISGTAIRTDHEQYF. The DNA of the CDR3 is TGTGCCATCAGCGGGACAGCCATACGTACCGACCACGAGCAGTACTTC.

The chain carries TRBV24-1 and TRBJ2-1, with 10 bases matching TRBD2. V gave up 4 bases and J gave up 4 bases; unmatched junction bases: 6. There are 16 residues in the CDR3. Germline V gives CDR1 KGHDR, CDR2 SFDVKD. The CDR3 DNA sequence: TGTGCCACCAGTGAGAGACTAGCGGGTGCGTACAATGAGCAGTTCTTC. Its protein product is CATSERLAGAYNEQFF.

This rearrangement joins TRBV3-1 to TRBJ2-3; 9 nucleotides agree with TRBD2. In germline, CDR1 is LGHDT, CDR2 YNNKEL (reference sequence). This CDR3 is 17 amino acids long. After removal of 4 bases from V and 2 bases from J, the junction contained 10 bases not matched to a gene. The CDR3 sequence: CASSRRLTSGTTDTQYF. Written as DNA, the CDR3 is TGTGCCAGCAGCCGCCGACTGACTAGCGGAACCACAGATACGCAGTATTTT.

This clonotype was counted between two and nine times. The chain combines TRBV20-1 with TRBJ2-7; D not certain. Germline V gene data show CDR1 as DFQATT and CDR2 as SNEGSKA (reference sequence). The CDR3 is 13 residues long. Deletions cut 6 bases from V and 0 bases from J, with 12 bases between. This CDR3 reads CSAPGMSSYEQYF. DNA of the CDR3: TGCAGTGCGCCTGGGATGTCCTCCTACGAGCAGTACTTC.

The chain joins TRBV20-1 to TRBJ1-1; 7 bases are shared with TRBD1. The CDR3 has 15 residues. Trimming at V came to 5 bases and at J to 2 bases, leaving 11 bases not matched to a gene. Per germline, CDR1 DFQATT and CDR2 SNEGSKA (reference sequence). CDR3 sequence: CSAGRQGHINTEAFF. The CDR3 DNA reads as TGCAGTGCTGGAAGACAGGGCCATATTAACACTGAAGCTTTCTTT.

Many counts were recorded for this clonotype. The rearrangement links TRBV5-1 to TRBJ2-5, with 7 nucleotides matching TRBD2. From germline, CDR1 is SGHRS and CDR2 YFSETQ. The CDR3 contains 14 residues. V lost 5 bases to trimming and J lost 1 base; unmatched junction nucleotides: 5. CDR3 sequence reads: CASRAGGIQETQYF. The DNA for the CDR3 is TGCGCCAGCAGGGCCGGGGGGATCCAAGAGACCCAGTACTTC.

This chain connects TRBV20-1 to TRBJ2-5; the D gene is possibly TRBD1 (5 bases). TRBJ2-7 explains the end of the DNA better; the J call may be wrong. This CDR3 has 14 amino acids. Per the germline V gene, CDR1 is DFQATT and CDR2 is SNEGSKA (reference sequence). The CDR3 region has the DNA TGCAGTGCTAGAGATGACTGGCAGGGTTACGAGCAGTACTTC. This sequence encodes CSARDDWQGYEQYF.

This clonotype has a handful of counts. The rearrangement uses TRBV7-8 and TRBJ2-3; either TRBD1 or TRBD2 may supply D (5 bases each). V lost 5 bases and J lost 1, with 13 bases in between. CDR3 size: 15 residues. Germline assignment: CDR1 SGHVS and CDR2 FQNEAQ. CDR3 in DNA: TGTGCCAGCAGCCTAGGGGTGGGAGGCACAGATACGCAGTATTTT. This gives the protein CASSLGVGGTDTQYF.

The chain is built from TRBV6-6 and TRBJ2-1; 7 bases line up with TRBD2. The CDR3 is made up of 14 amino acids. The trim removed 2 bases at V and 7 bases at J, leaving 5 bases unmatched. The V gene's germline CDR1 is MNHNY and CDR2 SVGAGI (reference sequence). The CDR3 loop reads CASSYRTSDNEQFF. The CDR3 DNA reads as TGTGCCAGCAGTTACCGGACTAGTGATAATGAGCAGTTCTTC.

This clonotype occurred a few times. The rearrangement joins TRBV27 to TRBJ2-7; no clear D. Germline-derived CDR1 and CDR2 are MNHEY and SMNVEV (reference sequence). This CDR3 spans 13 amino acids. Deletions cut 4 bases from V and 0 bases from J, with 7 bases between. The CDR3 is CASSSPASYEQYF. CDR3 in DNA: TGTGCCAGCAGTTCCCCGGCCTCCTACGAGCAGTACTTC.

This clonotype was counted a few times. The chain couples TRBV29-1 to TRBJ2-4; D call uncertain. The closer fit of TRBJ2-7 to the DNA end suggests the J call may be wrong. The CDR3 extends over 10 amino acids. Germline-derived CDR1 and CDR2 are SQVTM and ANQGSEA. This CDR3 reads CSVLSYEQYF. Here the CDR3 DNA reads TGCAGCGTCCTGTCCTACGAGCAGTACTTC.

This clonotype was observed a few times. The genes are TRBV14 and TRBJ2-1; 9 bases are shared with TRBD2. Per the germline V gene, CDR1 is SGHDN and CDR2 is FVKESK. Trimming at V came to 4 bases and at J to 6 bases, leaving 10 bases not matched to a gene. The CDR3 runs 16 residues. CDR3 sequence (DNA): TGTGCCAGCAGCCGAAATAGCGGGAGCTGGGTCAATGAGCAGTTCTTC. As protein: CASSRNSGSWVNEQFF.

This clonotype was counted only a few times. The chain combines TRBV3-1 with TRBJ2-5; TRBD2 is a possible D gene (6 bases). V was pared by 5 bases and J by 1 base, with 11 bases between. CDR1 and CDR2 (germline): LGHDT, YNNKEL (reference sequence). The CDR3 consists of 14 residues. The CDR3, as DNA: TGTGCCAGCAGCAAAAAGCGGGTCCAAGAGACCCAGTACTTC. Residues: CASSKKRVQETQYF.

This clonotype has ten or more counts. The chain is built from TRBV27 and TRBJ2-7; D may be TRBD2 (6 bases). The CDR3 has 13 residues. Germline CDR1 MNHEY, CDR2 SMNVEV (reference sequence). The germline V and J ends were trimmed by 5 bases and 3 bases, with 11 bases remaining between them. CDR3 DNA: TGTGCCAGCAGTCCGGGACTTTACTACGAGCAGTACTTC. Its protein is CASSPGLYYEQYF.

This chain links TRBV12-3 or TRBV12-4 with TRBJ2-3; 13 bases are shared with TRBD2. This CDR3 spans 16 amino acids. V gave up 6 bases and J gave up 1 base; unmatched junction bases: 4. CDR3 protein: CASRTSGGNRTDTQYF. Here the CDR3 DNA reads TGTGCCAGCAGGACTAGCGGGGGGAACCGCACAGATACGCAGTATTTT.

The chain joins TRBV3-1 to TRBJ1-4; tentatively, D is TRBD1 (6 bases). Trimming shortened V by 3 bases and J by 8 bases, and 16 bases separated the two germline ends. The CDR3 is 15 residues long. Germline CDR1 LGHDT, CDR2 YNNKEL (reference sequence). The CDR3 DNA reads TGTGCCAGCAGCCAGAAAACAGGGATAGAAGAAAAACTGTTTTTT. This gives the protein CASSQKTGIEEKLFF.

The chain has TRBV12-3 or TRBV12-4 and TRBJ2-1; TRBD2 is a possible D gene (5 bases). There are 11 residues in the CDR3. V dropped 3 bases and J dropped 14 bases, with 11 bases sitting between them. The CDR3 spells CASSFGGEKFF. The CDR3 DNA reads TGTGCCAGCAGTTTCGGTGGGGAGAAGTTCTTC.

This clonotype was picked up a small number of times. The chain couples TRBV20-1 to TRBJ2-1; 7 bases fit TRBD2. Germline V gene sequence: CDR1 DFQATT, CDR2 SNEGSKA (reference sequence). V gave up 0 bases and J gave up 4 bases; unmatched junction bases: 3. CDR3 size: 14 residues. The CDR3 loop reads CSARELAGYNEQFF. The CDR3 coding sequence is TGCAGTGCTAGAGAATTAGCGGGTTACAATGAGCAGTTCTTC.